This paragraph covers one T cell receptor (beta chain) sequence. The data derive from a study of blood T cell repertoires in COVID-19. Using immunoSEQ multiplex PCR, the repertoire was profiled, and TCRdb retains in-frame clones only, with some absent. Of 31,000 or so clones listed, 86% are singletons. The CDR3 totals 16 residues. V was pared by 4 bases and J by 0 bases, with 5 bases of the junction left unmatched. Germline-derived CDR1 and CDR2 are KGHDR and SFDVKD. V gene TRBV24-1 combines with J gene TRBJ1-5; 7 positions agree with TRBD1. The sequence came from a human donor with active COVID-19. The donor label of this sample is uncertain. Sequenced: peripheral blood. DNA for the CDR3: TGTGCCACCAGTGAGGGACAGCCTTATAGCAATCAGCCCCAGCATTTT. This encodes CATSEGQPYSNQPQHF.